The rows below give T cell receptor beta chains drawn from one sample of a study of Graves' ophthalmopathy and Graves' hyperthyroidism. Each CDR3 protein gets one entry after TCRdb re-called the multiplex PCR reads with MiXCR. Of over 200,000 distinct CDR3 sequences in the sample, over 25% were seen once. Input material: peripheral blood. The receptors shown here come from a man aged 45-60 years with Graves' ophthalmopathy. Each CDR3 is given with its conserved first and last residue.

j_call v_call cdr3_aa
TRBJ1-1 TRBV7-2 CASGVQPNTEAFF
TRBJ2-5 TRBV27 CASSLIAGDGETQYF
TRBJ2-7 TRBV6-5 CASSYSGAPGASYEQYF
TRBJ2-7 TRBV29-1 CSVDGGSTYEQYF
TRBJ2-4 TRBV6-1 CASSRTGGRNIQYF
TRBJ2-5 TRBV30 CAWSDSSGRGETQYF
TRBJ2-7 TRBV7-2 CASSLFSDSYEQYF
TRBJ2-4 TRBV6-1 CASSGGLAKNIQYF
TRBJ2-5 TRBV15 CATSQRRGETQYF
TRBJ2-7 TRBV12-3/TRBV12-4 CASSNRQGNSYEQYF
TRBJ1-1 TRBV12-3/TRBV12-4 CASSDRVSAFF
TRBJ1-1 TRBV12-3/TRBV12-4 CASSFVGAETEAFF
TRBJ1-1 TRBV19 CASSMPSGAEAFF
TRBJ2-7 TRBV7-8 CASSLGTGGYGEQYF
TRBJ1-1 TRBV15 CATSSRDRDTEAFF
TRBJ2-7 TRBV6-1 CASSAQGAWEQYF
TRBJ1-2 TRBV5-1 CASSPTTGTPYGYTF
TRBJ2-7 TRBV12-3/TRBV12-4 CASSDPGTGDEQYF
TRBJ2-7 TRBV6-1 CATGTGSEQYF
TRBJ2-7 TRBV6-5 CASSYGVSGTYEQYF
TRBJ2-7 TRBV5-4 CASSPRDRLYEQYF
TRBJ1-6 TRBV5-1 CASSSDRDNSPLHF
TRBJ2-2 TRBV20-1 CSAREGEAGDTGELFF
TRBJ2-7 TRBV27 CASSLSPSYEQYF
TRBJ2-7 TRBV7-2 CASSPLPVYEQYF
TRBJ2-7 TRBV28 CASRDRAGSYEQYF
TRBJ1-5 TRBV11-2 CASSLDGGRNQPQHF
TRBJ1-1 TRBV12-5 CASGLLQGSEAFF
TRBJ1-6 TRBV28 CASSLRGGGNSPLHF
TRBJ1-5 TRBV6-2/TRBV6-3 CASSGQTGRPQHF
TRBJ2-2 TRBV6-5 CASSYGDSLKAGELFF
TRBJ2-7 TRBV14 CASSQGLAGEPNYEQYF
TRBJ2-4 TRBV5-1 CASSLGRGDIQYF